The rows below give T cell receptor beta chains drawn from one sample of a study of blood T cell repertoires in COVID-19. TCRdb keeps only in-frame clones here, not all; method: immunoSEQ multiplex PCR. The sample comprises fewer than 450,000 clones, 88% of which are singletons, and more than 0.95% rests with the top ten. Material: PBMCs or T cells enriched from blood (not recorded which). Every receptor here comes from a young woman who had recovered from COVID-19. Both conserved end residues are part of each CDR3. D genes are given only for firm matches. Size is stated for part of the rows, as once, few or many counts, or as a class when the clone is expanded.

j_call,clone_size,d_call,v_call,cdr3_nt,cdr3_aa
TRBJ2-1,NA,NA,TRBV4-1,TGCGCCAGCAGCCAACCTTCGACGGCGGGGCCCTCCTACAATGAGCAGTTCTTC,CASSQPSTAGPSYNEQFF
TRBJ2-5,NA,NA,TRBV5-5,TGTGCCAGCAGCCTAGCAGGATTGGAGACCCAGTACTTC,CASSLAGLETQYF
TRBJ1-2,NA,TRBD1,TRBV18,TGTGCCAGCTCACCCCGGGACAGGGGGCGGATTAACTATGGCTACACCTTC,CASSPRDRGRINYGYTF
TRBJ2-1,NA,TRBD1,TRBV2,TGTGCCAGCATCCGGGACAGATCCTTCTCCTACAATGAGCAGTTCTTC,CASIRDRSFSYNEQFF
TRBJ2-3,NA,TRBD1,TRBV19,TGTGCCAGTAGTTTGGGACAGGGCATAGATACGCAGTATTTT,CASSLGQGIDTQYF
TRBJ2-5,NA,TRBD2,TRBV5-4,TGTGCCAGCAGCTTGCCCGGGACTAGCGGGCCTCAAGAGACCCAGTACTTC,CASSLPGTSGPQETQYF
TRBJ1-1,NA,TRBD1,TRBV6-4,TGTGCCAGCAGTAGAACAGGGGTCGACACTGAAGCTTTCTTT,CASSRTGVDTEAFF
TRBJ1-5,NA,NA,TRBV15,TGTGCCACCAGCAGTAAAAATAGCAATCAGCCCCAGCATTTT,CATSSKNSNQPQHF
TRBJ1-1,NA,NA,TRBV11-2,TGTGCCAGCAGCTTAGGGGCAGGGTCCCCCCACCTTGAGAGCACTGAAGCTTTCTTT,CASSLGAGSPHLESTEAFF
TRBJ2-5,NA,TRBD2,TRBV2,TGTGCCAGCAGTAAAGGACTAGCGGGGGGCCAAGAGACCCAGTACTTC,CASSKGLAGGQETQYF
TRBJ1-2,NA,NA,TRBV18,TGTGCCAGCTCACCACCGGAGGGCCTCGGGAGCTATGGCTACACCTTC,CASSPPEGLGSYGYTF
TRBJ2-3,NA,TRBD2,TRBV10-3,TGTGCCATCAGAAGTAGCGAAGGGAGGGCAGATACGCAGTATTTT,CAIRSSEGRADTQYF
TRBJ1-2,NA,TRBD1,TRBV5-4,TGTGCCAGCAGCTTCCCCCAGGGACAGGGTCTATATGGCTACACCTTC,CASSFPQGQGLYGYTF
TRBJ2-7,few,NA,TRBV30,TGTGCCTGGAGTGTACACGGCTCGGGGACAAGCTACGAGCAGTACTTC,CAWSVHGSGTSYEQYF
TRBJ1-2,NA,TRBD1,TRBV10-3,TGTGCCCTCGGGGACAGGGCGAACTATGGCTACACCTTC,CALGDRANYGYTF
TRBJ1-2,NA,TRBD1,TRBV4-1,TGCGCCAGCAGCCCGACAGGGGGCAATGGCTACACCTTC,CASSPTGGNGYTF
TRBJ1-4,NA,NA,TRBV6-2/TRBV6-3,TGTGCCAGCAGTTACGATCCCAGAAGAACTAATGAAAAACTGTTTTTT,CASSYDPRRTNEKLFF
TRBJ2-5,NA,TRBD2,TRBV11-2,TGTGCCAGCAGCTTAGGGGCTAGCGGGGGAAAAGAGACCCAGTACTTC,CASSLGASGGKETQYF
TRBJ1-5,NA,NA,TRBV12-2,TGTGCAAGTCGCTCGCGACAGGTGAATCAGCCCCAGCATTTT,CASRSRQVNQPQHF
TRBJ2-1,many,TRBD2,TRBV6-1,TGTGCCAGCAGTGAAGCTAGCGGGGGGGCCAATGAGCAGTTCTTC,CASSEASGGANEQFF
TRBJ1-2,NA,NA,TRBV12-3/TRBV12-4,TGTGCCAGCAGTTTAAGTAAGGGGTATGGCTACACCTTC,CASSLSKGYGYTF
TRBJ2-5,NA,TRBD1,TRBV11-3,TGTGCCAGCAGCGAGGGACAGGGACGCCAAGAGACCCAGTACTTC,CASSEGQGRQETQYF
TRBJ1-2,NA,TRBD1,TRBV10-3,TGTGCCATCAGGGCACAGGGGACCTATGGCTACACCTTC,CAIRAQGTYGYTF
TRBJ2-1,NA,TRBD1,TRBV6-5,TGTGCCAGCAGTTACAGGGGGCGCAAGGACAATGAGCAGTTCTTC,CASSYRGRKDNEQFF